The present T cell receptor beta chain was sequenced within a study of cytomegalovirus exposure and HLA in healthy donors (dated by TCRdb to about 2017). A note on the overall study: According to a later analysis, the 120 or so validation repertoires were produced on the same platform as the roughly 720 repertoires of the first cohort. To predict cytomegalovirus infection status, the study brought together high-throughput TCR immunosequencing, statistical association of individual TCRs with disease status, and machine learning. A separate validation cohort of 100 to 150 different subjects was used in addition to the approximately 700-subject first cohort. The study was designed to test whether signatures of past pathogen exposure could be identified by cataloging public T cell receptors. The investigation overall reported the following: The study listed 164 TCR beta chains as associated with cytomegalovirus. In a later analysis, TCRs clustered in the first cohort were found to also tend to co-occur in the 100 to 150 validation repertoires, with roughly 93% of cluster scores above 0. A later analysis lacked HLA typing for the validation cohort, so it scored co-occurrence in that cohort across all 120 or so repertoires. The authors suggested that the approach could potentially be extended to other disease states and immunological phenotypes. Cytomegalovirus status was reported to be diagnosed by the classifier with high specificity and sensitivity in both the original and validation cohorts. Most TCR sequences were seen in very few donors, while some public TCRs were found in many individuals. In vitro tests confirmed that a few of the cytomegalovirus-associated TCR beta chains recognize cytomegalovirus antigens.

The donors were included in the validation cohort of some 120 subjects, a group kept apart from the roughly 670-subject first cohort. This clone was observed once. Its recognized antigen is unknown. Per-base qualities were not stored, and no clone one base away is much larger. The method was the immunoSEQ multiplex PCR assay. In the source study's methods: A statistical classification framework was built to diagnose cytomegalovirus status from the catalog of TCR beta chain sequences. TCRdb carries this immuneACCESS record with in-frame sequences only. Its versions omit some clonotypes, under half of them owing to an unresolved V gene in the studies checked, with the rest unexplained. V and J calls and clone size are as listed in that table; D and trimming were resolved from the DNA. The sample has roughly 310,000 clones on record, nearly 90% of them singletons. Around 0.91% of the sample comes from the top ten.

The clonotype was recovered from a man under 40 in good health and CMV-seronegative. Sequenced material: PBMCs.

The nucleotides are TGTGCCAGCAGCCCGGACAGGTCCGTCTCCTACAATGAGCAGTTCTTC. Its product reads: CASSPDRSVSYNEQFF. The chain was built from TRBV6-4 and TRBJ2-1; 7 junctional bases match TRBD1. The germline V gene sets CDR1 to MRHNA and CDR2 to SNTAGT. The cysteine opens and the phenylalanine closes a CDR3 of 16 amino acids. The entry retains the CDR3 DNA only, 48 bases that are in frame from base 1. V and J are trimmed by 6 bases and 0 bases, and the gene matches miss 8 bases of the junction.